The next 29 T cell receptor beta chains were all read from a single sample in a study of human T cells and chemical hapten exposure. TCRdb ran MiXCR on the RACE reads and lists one entry per CDR3 protein. The sample includes under 85,000 distinct CDR3 sequences, 10% of them seen just once. Time point reported: patch test 1, 2 weeks after DPC sensitization. Treatment here: therapeutic diphenylcyclopropenone sensitization with weekly scalp DPC. Sample: whole blood, taken in connection with sensitization to the hapten diphenylcyclopropenone (DPC). All receptors derive from a woman aged 45-65 years with alopecia areata. Some clones in this sample may be carry-over from other donors' samples.

This sequence joins TRBV2 and TRBJ2-2; D is unresolved. From germline, CDR1 is SNHLY and CDR2 FYNNEI. The CDR3 runs 15 residues. Between the trimmed V and J ends, which lost 6 bases and 1 base, there was a span of 12 bases. CDR3 DNA sequence: TGTGCCAGCAGGTGGGAACGGCTGAACACCGGGGAGCTGTTTTTT. It is translated as CASRWERLNTGELFF.

Concerning this clonotype itself: A read error may produce the germline difference seen at one junction end. The V call is TRBV30, the J call TRBJ1-2, with D hard to call. CDR1 is GTSNPN, CDR2 SVGIG, per germline (reference sequence). The CDR3 runs 13 residues. CDR3 DNA sequence: TGTGCCCGGAGTGTCGGACGGATTAATGGCTGCACCTTC. Protein sequence: CARSVGRINGCTF.

The table lists this clonotype with a few counts. The CDR3 loop reads CASSFSQGIIENIQYF. DNA of the CDR3: TGTGCCAGCAGTTTTAGTCAGGGGATTATAGAAAACATTCAGTACTTC. This chain connects TRBV28 to TRBJ2-4; tentatively, D is TRBD1 (6 bases). CDR1 and CDR2 from the germline V gene are MDHEN and SYDVKM. The V gene lost 3 bases and the J gene lost 5 bases, with 17 bases spanning the gap. CDR3 length equals 16 residues. The variable domain in full, with the rest retrieved from reference TRBV28 and TRBJ2-4, is DVKVTQSSRYLVKRTGEKVFLECVQDMDHENMFWYRQDPGLGLRLIYFSYDVKMKEKGDIPEGYSVSREKKERFSLILESASTNQTSMYLCASSFSQGIIENIQYFGAGTRLSVL.

There are many counts of this clonotype. This chain joins TRBV7-2 and TRBJ2-3; 10 bases line up with TRBD2. V shed 1 base and J 3 bases; nucleotides not matched to a gene: 7. The CDR3 covers 17 residues. Germline V gene data show CDR1 as SGHTA and CDR2 as FQGNSA. CDR3 in DNA: TGTGCCAGCAGCTTAGTGGGTAGCGGGAGGAAGACAGATACGCAGTATTTT. The encoded protein is CASSLVGSGRKTDTQYF.

Of note for this clonotype: Since a much larger clone is just one base distant, this may be a read error. The chain has TRBV29-1 and TRBJ2-7, with 8 bases identical to TRBD2. Germline V CDR1 and CDR2: SQVTM, ANQGSEA. This CDR3 comprises 16 residues. J gave up 0 bases and V 2 bases, and 9 bases lay outside the gene matches. CDR3 DNA sequence: TGCAGCGTTGAACGGCTTACTAGCGGAAGCTCCTACGAGCAGTACTTC. The encoded protein is CSVERLTSGSSYEQYF.

V and J are TRBV3-1 and TRBJ1-5, with D possibly matching TRBD1 (6 bases). V was clipped by 0 bases and J by 2 bases, with 8 bases between them. From germline, CDR1 is LGHDT and CDR2 YNNKEL (reference sequence). The CDR3 is made up of 15 amino acids. The CDR3 DNA reads TGTGCCAGCAGCCAAGAGGCAGGGGGCAATCAGCCCCAGCATTTT. Translation gives CASSQEAGGNQPQHF.

This clonotype was seen ten or more times. The chain combines TRBV28 with TRBJ2-7; D not resolved. Germline V gives CDR1 MDHEN, CDR2 SYDVKM. This CDR3 contains 14 residues. Trimming removed 2 bases at V and 0 bases at J, with 8 bases between. The CDR3 reads CASSLVGPSYEQYF. CDR3 bases: TGTGCCAGCAGTTTAGTGGGCCCCTCCTACGAGCAGTACTTC.

This chain uses TRBV29-1 with TRBJ2-3, with TRBD1 identical over 11 bases. Germline lookup yields CDR1 SQVTM and CDR2 ANQGSEA. CDR3 length: 15 residues. The V gene end was trimmed by 6 bases and the J gene end by 4 bases; junction bases not matched to a gene: 9. The CDR3 region is CSVVGQGVAADTQYF. The CDR3 region has the DNA TGCAGCGTGGTGGGACAGGGGGTGGCCGCAGATACGCAGTATTTT.

This clonotype is judged medium-sized (0.01 to 0.1%). The chain recombines TRBV11-2 with TRBJ1-2; D is unresolved. The germline V and J ends were trimmed by 2 bases and 4 bases, with 11 bases remaining between them. The CDR3 runs to 14 residues. The germline V gene encodes CDR1 SGHAT and CDR2 FQNNGV. The CDR3 nucleotides read TGTGCCAGCAGCTTATCCGGCAGAAGCTATGGCTACACCTTC. Encoded protein: CASSLSGRSYGYTF.

This clonotype has a count of ten or more. The chain is built from TRBV10-2 and TRBJ1-1, with 9 bases matching TRBD1. Germline loops: CDR1 WSHSY, CDR2 SAAADI. The CDR3 extends over 15 amino acids. V lost 8 bases to trimming and J lost 0 bases; unmatched junction nucleotides: 7. DNA of the CDR3: TGCGCCAGCTGCGGACAGGGGACCGTGAACACTGAAGCTTTCTTT. Translation: CASCGQGTVNTEAFF.

The J gene is TRBJ2-1, the V gene TRBV6-6; 11 nucleotides agree with TRBD2. V lost 5 bases, J lost 4 bases, and 4 bases stayed unmatched. Germline CDR1 reads MNHNY; CDR2 reads SVGAGI (reference sequence). The CDR3 extends over 15 amino acids. CDR3 residues: CASSGGLADYNEQFF. Here the CDR3 DNA reads TGTGCCAGCAGTGGGGGACTAGCGGATTACAATGAGCAGTTCTTC.

This clonotype was observed a few times. The chain employs TRBV2 and TRBJ1-2; 8 nucleotides match TRBD1. The CDR3 consists of 12 residues. Trimming took 8 bases from V and 8 from J; bases not matched to a gene: 7. Germline V gene lookup returns CDR1 SNHLY and CDR2 FYNNEI. The CDR3 reads CASGQGVVGYTF. Here the CDR3 DNA reads TGTGCCAGCGGACAGGGCGTTGTGGGCTACACCTTC.

The rearrangement links TRBV20-1 to TRBJ2-5; 7 positions agree with TRBD2. This CDR3 spans 14 amino acids. In germline, CDR1 is DFQATT, CDR2 SNEGSKA (reference sequence). V lost 3 bases to trimming and J lost 5 bases; unmatched junction nucleotides: 9. CDR3 DNA: TGCAGTGCTAGGGCTAGCGGAACGGTCGAGACCCAGTACTTC. Translation gives CSARASGTVETQYF.

This clonotype showed up many times. The J gene is TRBJ2-7, the V gene TRBV7-3; D unclear. With 5 bases removed from V and 0 bases from J, the gap between germline ends came to 11 bases. This CDR3 contains 14 residues. Per the germline V gene, CDR1 is SGHTA and CDR2 is FQGTGA. The CDR3 spells CASSLRPGSYEQYF. CDR3 nucleotides: TGTGCCAGCAGCCTTCGACCGGGCTCCTACGAGCAGTACTTC. Based on the CDR3 plus reference TRBV7-3 and TRBJ2-7, the full variable domain is GAGVSQTPSNKVTEKGKYVELRCDPISGHTALYWYRQSLGQGPEFLIYFQGTGAADDSGLPNDRFFAVRPEGSVSTLKIQRTERGDSAVYLCASSLRPGSYEQYFGPGTRLTVT.

This clonotype was seen more than once but under ten times. The rearrangement links TRBV7-6 to TRBJ2-2; 10 nucleotides align to TRBD2. Trimming took 5 bases from V and 4 from J; bases not matched to a gene: 7. The CDR3 spans 16 residues. The germline gives CDR1 SGHVS, CDR2 FNYEAQ. CDR3 DNA: TGTGCCAGCAGCCAAGCGGGAGGGACTGGCACCGGGGAGCTGTTTTTT. This codes for CASSQAGGTGTGELFF.

Of note for this clonotype: Sequence at one end of the junction differs from germline and may be a read error. The chain uses TRBV7-7 and TRBJ2-1, with D possibly TRBD2 on 6 matching bases. The CDR3 has 13 residues. Germline V gene data show CDR1 as SSHAT and CDR2 as FNYEAQ (reference sequence). In DNA form, the CDR3 reads TGTGCTAGCAGCTCAGGAACCGGAGGGGAGCAGTTCTTC. Protein product: CASSSGTGGEQFF.

There are a few counts of this clonotype. This sequence joins TRBV10-2 and TRBJ2-2; tentatively, D is TRBD2 (6 bases). Trimming removed 2 bases at V and 3 bases at J, with 13 bases between. Germline V gives CDR1 WSHSY, CDR2 SAAADI. This CDR3 region has 16 residues. This CDR3 reads CASSELGRRDTGELFF. The CDR3 nucleotides read TGCGCCAGCAGTGAGCTGGGCAGGAGGGACACCGGGGAGCTGTTTTTT.

This clonotype came up a few times. The chain uses TRBV2 and TRBJ2-2; D gene uncertain. The CDR3 runs 13 residues. V gave up 5 bases and J gave up 4 bases, with 8 bases separating them. Germline V CDR1 and CDR2: SNHLY, FYNNEI. The CDR3, as DNA: TGTGCCAGCAGTTCCTCTAGCACCGGGGAGCTGTTTTTT. The encoded protein is CASSSSSTGELFF.

This clonotype was picked up a small number of times. The chain is built from TRBV20-1 and TRBJ2-5, with D unresolved. This CDR3 comprises 12 residues. Trimming shortened V by 6 bases and J by 5 bases, and 13 bases separated the two germline ends. Per germline, CDR1 DFQATT and CDR2 SNEGSKA (reference sequence). The DNA of the CDR3 is TGCAGTGCAAAACCTCAGACGGAGACCCAGTACTTC. It is translated as CSAKPQTETQYF.

This clonotype was counted between two and nine times. This rearrangement joins TRBV19 to TRBJ2-5, with D perhaps TRBD2 (6 bases). In germline, CDR1 is LNHDA, CDR2 SQIVND (reference sequence). Trimming took off 3 bases at V and 7 bases at J, with 15 bases between the two ends. This CDR3 spans 14 amino acids. The CDR3 spells CASSIGGSEVTQYF. The CDR3 region has the DNA TGTGCCAGTAGTATTGGAGGGAGTGAGGTGACCCAGTACTTC.

This clonotype was detected ten times or more. V usage is TRBV14 and J usage is TRBJ2-2; D is ambiguous. Germline CDR1 is SGHDN and CDR2 is FVKESK. V gave up 4 bases and J gave up 5 bases, with 14 bases separating them. The CDR3 consists of 15 residues. The DNA for the CDR3 is TGTGCCAGCAGCCCCCAAGGACGGCTGACCGGGGAGCTGTTTTTT. It encodes CASSPQGRLTGELFF.

This clonotype showed up just a few times. This chain uses TRBV5-4 with TRBJ2-1; 11 bases are shared with TRBD2. The CDR3 contains 16 residues. Germline values: CDR1 SGHNT, CDR2 YYREEE (reference sequence). Trimming removed 4 bases from V and 9 bases from J; junction bases left unmatched: 12. The CDR3 region is CASSLSTSGSAVEQFF. The CDR3 DNA reads TGTGCCAGCAGCCTAAGTACTAGCGGGAGCGCGGTTGAGCAGTTCTTC.

This clonotype was detected only a few times. The rearrangement joins TRBV20-1 to TRBJ2-1; 7 nucleotides agree with TRBD2. With V trimmed by 2 bases and J by 2 bases, 6 bases remained unmatched. Germline-derived CDR1 and CDR2 are DFQATT and SNEGSKA (reference sequence). This CDR3 spans 15 amino acids. The CDR3 sequence: CSARPGGAPYNEQFF. The CDR3 DNA reads as TGCAGTGCTAGACCGGGGGGAGCCCCCTACAATGAGCAGTTCTTC.

The V and J genes are TRBV11-2 and TRBJ1-5; TRBD1 matches at 7 bases. Germline V gene sequence: CDR1 SGHAT, CDR2 FQNNGV. This CDR3 has 14 residues. V shed 5 bases and J 5 bases; nucleotides not matched to a gene: 6. The DNA of the CDR3 is TGTGCCAGCAGCGCTCGACAGGGTGATCAGCCCCAGCATTTT. This sequence encodes CASSARQGDQPQHF.

The table lists this clonotype with a few counts. The rearrangement links TRBV30 to TRBJ2-5, with D maybe TRBD2 (5 bases). The CDR3 contains 12 residues. V was clipped by 4 bases and J by 4 bases, with 10 bases between them. The germline V gene has CDR1 GTSNPN and CDR2 SVGIG (reference sequence). In DNA form, the CDR3 reads TGTGCCTGGAAGAAGGCGGGAGAGACCCAGTACTTC. Its translation: CAWKKAGETQYF.

This clonotype has ten or more counts. The chain is built from TRBV29-1 and TRBJ2-2; 8 positions match TRBD2. The germline CDR1 and CDR2 sequences are SQVTM and ANQGSEA. The CDR3 covers 14 residues. Losses at the gene ends were 5 bases for V and 6 bases for J; bases not matched to a gene: 8. The CDR3: CSVPTGTRAGELFF. The CDR3, as DNA: TGCAGCGTTCCAACCGGGACTAGGGCCGGGGAGCTGTTTTTT.

This clonotype was seen ten or more times. The chain is built from TRBV5-6 and TRBJ2-4; D possibly corresponds to TRBD2 (5 bases). The CDR3 is 17 residues long. The germline V gene has CDR1 SGHDT and CDR2 YYEEEE. Trimming pared 4 bases from V and 6 bases from J, leaving 23 bases between. CDR3 in amino acids: CASSDGGRALAGNIQYF. The CDR3 DNA reads as TGTGCCAGCAGCGATGGCGGACGGGCCCTAGCCGGAAACATTCAGTACTTC.

Ten or more counts support this clonotype. This chain connects TRBV7-9 to TRBJ2-3, with TRBD2 matching 9 bases. V dropped 4 bases and J dropped 0; count of bases not matched to a gene: 2. Looked up from germline, CDR1 is SEHNR and CDR2 is FQNEAQ (reference sequence). The CDR3 covers 15 residues. In DNA, the CDR3 is TGTGCCAGCAGCTCCGGACTAGCGAGCACAGATACGCAGTATTTT. As protein: CASSSGLASTDTQYF.

This clonotype has only a few counts. The chain links TRBV29-1 to TRBJ2-2, with no clear D. There are 13 residues in the CDR3. CDR1 SQVTM and CDR2 ANQGSEA come from the germline V gene. Trimming stripped 7 bases from V and 6 bases from J, with 15 bases between. The CDR3 DNA reads TGCAGCGCCGCCCCTTTAGAGGCCGGGGAGCTGTTTTTT. It codes for CSAAPLEAGELFF.